Detailed here is one T cell receptor (beta chain). What it binds is not known. Primers used in a second PCR of about 6 to 11 cycles were a sample-barcoded 5' primer and a J-beta primer mix. Each cDNA was tagged by a template-switch adaptor containing 12 random nucleotides. TCRdb recomputed calls from the 5' RACE reads with MiXCR, one row per CDR3 protein. This table holds 1.4 million or so distinct CDR3 sequences, about 45% found once. The sample originates from a study of blood T cells in healthy people across ages. With each sample, at least 6 micrograms of total RNA were extracted. General study findings and limits: Age showed a roughly linear inverse relationship with TCR beta diversity per million T cells. In these data, TCR beta diversity tracked strongly with naive T cell percentage.

The receptor's source is a woman aged 18-35 years in good health. The sample taken for sequencing was blood.

CDR3 loop: CASSDTTGLQFF. The CDR3 DNA reads TGTGCCAGCAGTGATACCACGGGGCTACAGTTCTTC. This chain links TRBV6-1 with TRBJ2-1; D is possibly TRBD1 or TRBD2 (5 bases each). The V and J ends lost 3 bases and 13 bases respectively, with 13 bases between them. The CDR3 loop spans 12 amino acids. CDR1 and CDR2 from the germline V gene are MNHNS and SASEGT.